This T cell receptor (beta chain) was found in a study of blood T cells in healthy people across ages. Together with a sample-barcoded 5' primer, a J-beta primer mix was included in a second PCR lasting roughly 7 to 11 cycles. MiXCR, applied by TCRdb to the 5' RACE reads, yields one record per CDR3 protein. The sample has about 1,400,000 distinct CDR3 sequences, about 40% seen once. This CDR3 comprises 15 residues. Germline CDR1 is LGHNT and CDR2 is FRNRAP. Specimen: blood. The genes are TRBV12-5 and TRBJ2-7; 7 positions match TRBD1. The J call is uncertain, as TRBJ2-5 better fits the DNA end. The TCR originated in a woman under 30 in good health. This CDR3 is CASGLATQGIETQYF. The CDR3 region has the DNA TGTGCTAGTGGTTTGGCGACACAGGGGATAGAGACCCAGTACTTC.